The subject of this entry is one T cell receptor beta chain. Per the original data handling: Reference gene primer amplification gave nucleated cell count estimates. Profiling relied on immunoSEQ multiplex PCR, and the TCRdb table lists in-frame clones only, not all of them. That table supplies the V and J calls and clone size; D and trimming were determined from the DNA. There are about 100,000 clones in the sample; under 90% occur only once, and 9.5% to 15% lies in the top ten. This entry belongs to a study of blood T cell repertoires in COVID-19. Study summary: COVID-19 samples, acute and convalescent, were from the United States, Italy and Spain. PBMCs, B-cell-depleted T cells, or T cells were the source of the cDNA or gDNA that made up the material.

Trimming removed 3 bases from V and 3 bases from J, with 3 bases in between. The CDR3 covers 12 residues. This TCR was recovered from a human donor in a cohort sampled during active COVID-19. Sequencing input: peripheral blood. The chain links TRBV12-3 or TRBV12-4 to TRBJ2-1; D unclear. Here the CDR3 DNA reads TGTGCCAGCAGTTTTCGCTACAATGAGCAGTTCTTC. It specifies CASSFRYNEQFF.